One sample yielded the 17 T cell receptor beta chains listed below, sequenced in a study of cytomegalovirus exposure and HLA in healthy donors. 60 Vbeta and 13 Jbeta primers were used in PCR. Method: immunoSEQ multiplex PCR; TCRdb's copy keeps in-frame clones and lacks some. Here the sample spans under 150,000 clones, more than 80% being singletons. Sequenced material: PBMCs. All receptors derive from a male donor in good health and CMV-seronegative.

This rearrangement joins TRBV7-8 to TRBJ1-5; D possibly corresponds to TRBD1 (6 bases). The V end was cut by 4 bases, the J end by 6 bases, with 22 bases between. This CDR3 is 17 amino acids long. CDR1 and CDR2 (germline): SGHVS, FQNEAQ. The CDR3 DNA follows: TGTGCCAGCAGCTCAGGGCCCGGGGGCGGGGGGCTTCAGCCCCAGCATTTT. The encoded protein is CASSSGPGGGGLQPQHF. The complete variable domain, with remaining parts taken from reference TRBV7-8 and TRBJ1-5, reads GAGVSQSPRYKVAKRGQDVALRCDPISGHVSLFWYQQALGQGPEFLTYFQNEAQLDKSGLPSDRFFAERPEGSVSTLKIQRTQQEDSAVYLCASSSGPGGGGLQPQHFGDGTRLSIL.

The chain recombines TRBV27 with TRBJ2-7; 13 bases agree with TRBD2. Per germline, CDR1 MNHEY and CDR2 SMNVEV (reference sequence). The CDR3 totals 15 residues. V was pared by 2 bases and J by 7 bases, with 5 bases of the junction left unmatched. The CDR3 nucleotides are TGTGCCAGCAGTTTAACACCGGGACTAGCGGGGGAGCAGTACTTC. This translates into CASSLTPGLAGEQYF.

The rearrangement joins TRBV15 to TRBJ1-2, with TRBD1 matching over 8 bases. Germline values: CDR1 LNHNV, CDR2 YYDKDF (reference sequence). V gave up 2 bases and J gave up 3 bases; unmatched junction bases: 5. This CDR3 has 15 amino acids. This chain's CDR3 is CATSRPGQGDYGYTF. The DNA for the CDR3 is TGTGCCACCAGCAGACCCGGACAGGGCGACTATGGCTACACCTTC.

The chain couples TRBV7-9 to TRBJ2-5; tentative D call: TRBD2 (5 bases). In germline, CDR1 is SEHNR, CDR2 FQNEAQ (reference sequence). V was trimmed by 3 bases and J by 2 bases, leaving 7 bases between them. This CDR3 has 13 amino acids. DNA for the CDR3: TGTGCCAGCAGCTTCGCGGGTCAAGAGACCCAGTACTTC. Encoded protein: CASSFAGQETQYF.

The chain carries TRBV5-1 and TRBJ1-1; TRBD1 agrees at 8 bases. Trimming took 4 bases from V and 1 from J; bases not matched to a gene: 9. CDR3 length: 16 amino acids. The germline V gene encodes CDR1 SGHRS and CDR2 YFSETQ. The CDR3 nucleotides read TGCGCCAGCAGCCCAAACCCAGGGGGCGGGAACACTGAAGCTTTCTTT. Amino acids: CASSPNPGGGNTEAFF.

CDR3 coding DNA: TGCAGCGTCGGAGAGAGGTCGGGGGAGCTGTTTTTT. Translation: CSVGERSGELFF. The V gene is TRBV29-1, the J gene TRBJ2-2; no clear D gene. Trimming cost V 6 bases and J 8 bases, with 13 bases left between them. The CDR3 extends over 12 amino acids. CDR1 and CDR2 from the germline V gene are SQVTM and ANQGSEA.

The V and J genes are TRBV5-1 and TRBJ2-3, with a weak D call TRBD2 (7 bases). V gave up 3 bases and J gave up 9 bases, with 11 bases separating them. The germline V gene has CDR1 SGHRS and CDR2 YFSETQ. The CDR3 totals 12 residues. The CDR3 protein is CASSYEGGTQYF. CDR3 sequence (DNA): TGCGCCAGCAGCTACGAGGGGGGGACGCAGTATTTT.

The V call is TRBV7-8, the J call TRBJ2-3, with a tentative D call TRBD2 (7 bases). Germline V gene lookup returns CDR1 SGHVS and CDR2 FQNEAQ. Trimming took 1 base from V and 0 from J, leaving 11 bases between them. This CDR3 has 16 residues. The CDR3 region is CASSLGTRGSTDTQYF. For the CDR3, the DNA is TGTGCCAGCAGCTTAGGGACTAGGGGGAGCACAGATACGCAGTATTTT.

The chain links TRBV5-8 to TRBJ2-4, with 7 bases lining up with TRBD1. After removal of 3 bases from V and 6 bases from J, the junction contained 3 bases not matched to a gene. This CDR3 comprises 13 residues. Germline V gene data show CDR1 as SGHTS and CDR2 as YDEGEE. This CDR3 reads CASSWGQPNIQYF. DNA for the CDR3: TGTGCCAGCAGCTGGGGACAGCCAAACATTCAGTACTTC.

CDR3 bases: TGTGCCAGCAGTCACGGACAGGGGGTCGACGAGCAGTACTTC. Protein product: CASSHGQGVDEQYF. The rearrangement joins TRBV6-5 to TRBJ2-7; 10 nucleotides match TRBD1. From germline, CDR1 is MNHEY and CDR2 SVGAGI. This CDR3 contains 14 residues. V shed 5 bases and J 5 bases; nucleotides not matched to a gene: 6.

V gene TRBV9 combines with J gene TRBJ2-3; D remains ambiguous. Germline V lookup: CDR1 SGDLS, CDR2 YYNGEE. V was shortened by 0 bases and J by 4 bases, with 6 bases between the two germline ends. The CDR3 runs to 13 residues. CDR3 sequence: CASSVGSADTQYF. CDR3 in DNA: TGTGCCAGCAGCGTAGGGAGCGCAGATACGCAGTATTTT.

The chain combines TRBV2 with TRBJ2-5, with 7 bases matching TRBD2. The CDR3 is 15 amino acids. Per the germline V gene, CDR1 is SNHLY and CDR2 is FYNNEI. The V segment lost 8 bases and the J segment 2 bases; nucleotides outside the gene matches: 11. The CDR3 DNA sequence: TGTGCCAGCGAACCACTAGCGCTGACGCAAGAGACCCAGTACTTC. Translated, it gives CASEPLALTQETQYF.

The rearrangement uses TRBV7-8 and TRBJ2-2; 14 nucleotides match TRBD2. The germline gives CDR1 SGHVS, CDR2 FQNEAQ. CDR3 length: 16 residues. J lost 10 bases, V lost 5 bases, and 9 bases had no gene match. The CDR3 nucleotides read TGTGCCAGCAGCCCACCGGGACTAGCGGGGGAGTTGGAGCTGTTTTTT. This sequence encodes CASSPPGLAGELELFF.

CDR3 protein: CASSESSGSSYEQYF. The DNA of the CDR3 is TGCGCCAGCAGTGAATCCAGCGGGAGCTCCTACGAGCAGTACTTC. The chain combines TRBV10-2 with TRBJ2-7, with 8 bases identical to TRBD2. With V trimmed by 3 bases and J by 0 bases, 4 bases remained unmatched. The CDR3 length is 15 residues. Looked up from germline, CDR1 is WSHSY and CDR2 is SAAADI.

The chain employs TRBV30 and TRBJ1-1; TRBD1 matches at 7 bases. Germline V lookup: CDR1 GTSNPN, CDR2 SVGIG (reference sequence). The CDR3 has 14 residues. Trimming cost V 4 bases and J 11 bases; bases outside gene matches: 16. The CDR3 is CAWTPPDRRVKAFF. CDR3 DNA sequence: TGTGCCTGGACCCCTCCGGACAGGAGGGTGAAGGCTTTCTTT.

The CDR3 bases are TGCAGCGTTGGGGAGGGTCCTAATGAAAAACTGTTTTTT. Translated, it gives CSVGEGPNEKLFF. The chain links TRBV29-1 to TRBJ1-4; unclear D gene. Germline values: CDR1 SQVTM, CDR2 ANQGSEA. The CDR3 is made up of 13 amino acids. V was clipped by 4 bases and J by 3 bases, with 9 bases between them.

V is TRBV4-2 and J is TRBJ2-6; TRBD2 might be the D (6 bases). Germline CDR1 is LGHNA and CDR2 is YNFKEQ. V lost 3 bases, J lost 3 bases, and 15 bases lay in between. The CDR3 has 17 residues. The CDR3 DNA sequence: TGTGCCAGCAGCCAGGCGGGGTCAAGCTTTGGGGCCAACGTCCTGACTTTC. Protein product: CASSQAGSSFGANVLTF.